The 7 T cell receptor beta chains below were found in one sample sequenced in a study of OX40 agonist ivuxolimab in advanced cancers. Method: immunoSEQ multiplex PCR; TCRdb's copy keeps in-frame clones and lacks some. Of tens of thousands of clones listed, around 85% were seen once; the top ten hold about 5%. The sample consisted of CD4+ or CD8+ T cells sorted from blood, taken in a trial of the OX40 agonist ivuxolimab. These receptors all come from an adult with an advanced solid tumor such as melanoma, head and neck, liver or kidney cancer.

This clone was observed a single time. V usage is TRBV5-6 and J usage is TRBJ1-6; maybe TRBD1 (5 bases). Deletions cut 2 bases from V and 10 bases from J, with 13 bases between. Germline loops: CDR1 SGHDT, CDR2 YYEEEE. The CDR3 is 14 amino acids. The DNA of the CDR3 is TGTGCCAGCAGCTTCCGGGGGACGGGGTCACCCCTCCACTTT. Amino acid sequence: CASSFRGTGSPLHF.

The genes are TRBV15 and TRBJ1-1; no clear D gene. The CDR3 sequence is 14 residues long. Germline values: CDR1 LNHNV, CDR2 YYDKDF (reference sequence). V was pared by 1 base and J by 4 bases, with 10 bases between. The CDR3 nucleotides are TGTGCCACCAGCAGAGTCAGAGGGAGCACTGAAGCTTTCTTT. Its protein product is CATSRVRGSTEAFF.

V is TRBV7-8 and J is TRBJ1-2; D ambiguous. Trimming removed 0 bases from V and 1 base from J, with 6 bases in between. Germline assignment: CDR1 SGHVS and CDR2 FQNEAQ. The CDR3 consists of 14 residues. The CDR3 DNA reads as TGTGCCAGCAGCTTAGCCCCTGGTAACTATGGCTACACCTTC. Its translation: CASSLAPGNYGYTF. The full variable domain, with the rest looked up from reference TRBV7-8 and TRBJ1-2, is GAGVSQSPRYKVAKRGQDVALRCDPISGHVSLFWYQQALGQGPEFLTYFQNEAQLDKSGLPSDRFFAERPEGSVSTLKIQRTQQEDSAVYLCASSLAPGNYGYTFGSGTRLTVV.

V usage is TRBV9 and J usage is TRBJ1-2; 8 nucleotides match TRBD1. V dropped 4 bases and J dropped 0; count of bases not matched to a gene: 11. The CDR3 consists of 17 residues. CDR1 is SGDLS and CDR2 is YYNGEE in the germline V gene. This CDR3 reads CASSPGLGQGTNYGYTF. DNA of the CDR3: TGTGCCAGCAGCCCAGGGCTAGGACAGGGCACTAACTATGGCTACACCTTC.

This clone appeared a few times. CDR3 residues: CASSLVQGNVHNEQFF. The CDR3 DNA reads TGTGCCAGCAGCTTAGTTCAGGGAAACGTCCACAATGAGCAGTTCTTC. The chain links TRBV7-8 to TRBJ2-1; D perhaps matches TRBD1 (5 bases). The CDR3 loop spans 16 amino acids. The ends were cut back, 1 base at V and 5 bases at J, with 15 bases in the middle. Germline V gives CDR1 SGHVS, CDR2 FQNEAQ.

The gene calls are TRBV5-4 and TRBJ2-2, with 9 bases identical to TRBD1. The germline V gene encodes CDR1 SGHNT and CDR2 YYREEE (reference sequence). J gave up 7 bases and V 3 bases, and 7 bases lay outside the gene matches. This CDR3 is 15 amino acids long. The CDR3 nucleotides read TGTGCCAGCAGCTACGGACAGGGGAACGTCGGGGAGCTGTTTTTT. It yields the protein CASSYGQGNVGELFF.

The rearrangement links TRBV5-4 to TRBJ1-2, with D maybe TRBD1 (5 bases). Looked up from germline, CDR1 is SGHNT and CDR2 is YYREEE (reference sequence). V lost 4 bases, J lost 4 bases, and 17 bases lay in between. This CDR3 has 15 amino acids. The CDR3 loop is CASSNGGERVYGYTF. CDR3 DNA sequence: TGTGCCAGCAGCAATGGAGGGGAAAGGGTCTATGGCTACACCTTC. Together with reference TRBV5-4 and TRBJ1-2, the CDR3 gives the full variable domain: ETGVTQSPTHLIKTRGQQVTLRCSSQSGHNTVSWYQQALGQGPQFIFQYYREEENGRGNFPPRFSGLQFPNYSSELNVNALELDDSALYLCASSNGGERVYGYTFGSGTRLTVV.